One and the same sample provided the 19 T cell receptor beta chains below, sequenced in a study of cytomegalovirus exposure and HLA in healthy donors. The PCR used 60 Vbeta and 13 Jbeta primers. Generated by immunoSEQ multiplex PCR, the TCRdb table keeps only in-frame clones and is missing some. The sample holds about 62,000 clones, over 70% seen once. Sequencing input: PBMCs. The source of these receptors is a man between 60 and 75 years old in good health and CMV-seropositive.

The rearrangement uses TRBV5-1 and TRBJ2-3, with D possibly matching TRBD1 (6 bases). Germline loops: CDR1 SGHRS, CDR2 YFSETQ. V lost 2 bases and J lost 3, with 13 bases in between. The CDR3 is made up of 15 amino acids. The CDR3 here is CASSFGTTPTDTQYF. In DNA, the CDR3 is TGCGCCAGCAGCTTCGGGACAACTCCTACAGATACGCAGTATTTT.

The genes are TRBV11-2 and TRBJ2-7, with 8 bases matching TRBD2. The CDR3 is 17 amino acids. Germline V CDR1 and CDR2: SGHAT, FQNNGV. The V gene end was trimmed by 2 bases and the J gene end by 2 bases; junction bases not matched to a gene: 11. CDR3 region: CASSLLVGSGVTYEQYF. CDR3 nucleotide sequence: TGTGCCAGCAGCTTATTAGTCGGTAGCGGGGTTACCTACGAGCAGTACTTC. The full variable domain, its missing parts supplied by reference TRBV11-2 and TRBJ2-7, is EAGVAQSPRYKIIEKRQSVAFWCNPISGHATLYWYQQILGQGPKLLIQFQNNGVVDDSQLPKDRFSAERLKGVDSTLKIQPAKLEDSAVYLCASSLLVGSGVTYEQYFGPGTRLTVT.

The V and J genes are TRBV5-4 and TRBJ2-7; D gene uncertain. V was shortened by 2 bases and J by 3 bases, with 12 bases between the two germline ends. The CDR3 spans 14 residues. Germline CDR1 and CDR2: SGHNT and YYREEE (reference sequence). CDR3 sequence: CASSLGGSGYEQYF. The CDR3 DNA reads TGTGCCAGCAGCTTAGGTGGGTCAGGCTACGAGCAGTACTTC. The whole variable domain, remainder taken from reference TRBV5-4 and TRBJ2-7, is ETGVTQSPTHLIKTRGQQVTLRCSSQSGHNTVSWYQQALGQGPQFIFQYYREEENGRGNFPPRFSGLQFPNYSSELNVNALELDDSALYLCASSLGGSGYEQYFGPGTRLTVT.

The genes are TRBV5-4 and TRBJ2-3, with TRBD2 matching over 15 bases. CDR1 is SGHNT and CDR2 is YYREEE in the germline V gene (reference sequence). The CDR3 has 16 amino acids. V gave up 3 bases and J gave up 3 bases; unmatched junction bases: 2. The DNA of the CDR3 is TGTGCCAGCAGCTCGGGACTAGCGGGAGGTACAGATACGCAGTATTTT. It encodes CASSSGLAGGTDTQYF.

This chain uses TRBV5-6 with TRBJ1-4; 9 nucleotides line up with TRBD1. V shed 4 bases and J 2 bases; nucleotides not matched to a gene: 6. CDR3 length: 16 amino acids. Germline loops: CDR1 SGHDT, CDR2 YYEEEE. The CDR3 bases are TGTGCCAGCAGCCTTACAGGGGGCGGTACTAATGAAAAACTGTTTTTT. It codes for CASSLTGGGTNEKLFF.

This clone was observed a few times. The chain employs TRBV27 and TRBJ2-1; TRBD1 aligns across 9 bases. The ends lost 3 bases at V and 6 bases at J; junction bases unmatched: 6. The CDR3 has 15 residues. CDR1 is MNHEY, CDR2 SMNVEV, per germline (reference sequence). CDR3 bases: TGTGCCAGCAGTTTGAAGGGGACAGGGCGCAATGAGCAGTTCTTC. As protein: CASSLKGTGRNEQFF.

Only one count was recorded for this clone. The genes are TRBV5-6 and TRBJ2-7, with D perhaps matching TRBD1 (6 bases). Germline values: CDR1 SGHDT, CDR2 YYEEEE. V was clipped by 4 bases and J by 2 bases, with 22 bases between them. The CDR3 has 17 amino acids. The CDR3 sequence is CASSLQLLRDTPYEQYF. The CDR3 coding sequence is TGTGCCAGCAGCCTACAACTACTCCGGGACACCCCCTACGAGCAGTACTTC.

This chain uses TRBV29-1 with TRBJ2-1; 7 bases are shared with TRBD2. J lost 0 bases, V lost 4 bases, and 3 bases had no gene match. CDR3 length equals 14 residues. Germline loops: CDR1 SQVTM, CDR2 ANQGSEA. CDR3 DNA: TGCAGCGTTGCTGGGGGGGGCTCCTACAATGAGCAGTTCTTC. It is translated as CSVAGGGSYNEQFF.

V and J are TRBV21-1 and TRBJ2-5; TRBD2 is the table's D call, not checked against the DNA. TRBV21-1 is tagged as a pseudogene. CDR3 length: 16 residues. The CDR3 is CASSKSKAGGGETQYF. The CDR3 DNA sequence: TGTGCCAGCAGCAAATCTAAAGCGGGAGGGGGGGAGACCCAGTACTTC.

This clone appeared a single time. The CDR3 is CASSWGSRGIPYEQYF. In DNA, the CDR3 is TGTGCCAGCAGTTGGGGATCGAGGGGGATCCCCTACGAGCAGTACTTC. The V gene is TRBV6-5, the J gene TRBJ2-7, with a tentative D call TRBD1 (6 bases). Between the trimmed V and J ends, which lost 4 bases and 2 bases, there was a span of 18 bases. The germline CDR1 and CDR2 sequences are MNHEY and SVGAGI. The CDR3 has 16 amino acids.

The rearrangement uses TRBV5-1 and TRBJ2-1; D ambiguous. This CDR3 is 16 amino acids long. V lost 0 bases, J lost 0 bases, and 10 bases lay in between. The germline CDR1 and CDR2 sequences are SGHRS and YFSETQ. Here the CDR3 DNA reads TGCGCCAGCAGCTTGGACGCCAAGAGCTCCTACAATGAGCAGTTCTTC. This sequence encodes CASSLDAKSSYNEQFF.

A remark on this clone: At one end, the junction sequence differs from germline, possibly due to a read error. This sequence joins TRBV10-1 and TRBJ2-5; D remains ambiguous. Germline V gene lookup returns CDR1 WNHNN and CDR2 SYGVQD (reference sequence). The CDR3 consists of 14 residues. This chain's CDR3 is CASSEKRRQGTQYF. CDR3 nucleotides: TGCGCCAGCAGTGAGAAGCGCCGCCAAGGGACCCAGTACTTC.

The genes are TRBV10-3 and TRBJ1-6, with TRBD1 identical over 7 bases. CDR1 and CDR2 from the germline V gene are ENHRY and SYGVKD. With 6 bases clipped from V and 7 bases from J, the junction kept 3 bases outside the gene matches. The CDR3 has 13 amino acids. The CDR3 reads CAIRGTENSPLHF. The CDR3 bases are TGTGCCATCAGGGGGACAGAGAATTCACCCCTCCACTTT.

This clone was seen ten or more times. The gene calls are TRBV6-4 and TRBJ2-3, with TRBD2 matching over 8 bases. Germline-derived CDR1 and CDR2 are MRHNA and SNTAGT. The CDR3 spans 14 residues. V shed 4 bases, J shed 3 bases, and the junction held 3 bases outside the gene matches. Written as DNA, the CDR3 is TGTGCCAGCAGTGTCGGCGGGGGGACAGATACGCAGTATTTT. Amino acids: CASSVGGGTDTQYF.

CDR3 sequence: CASSHPGQGNEKLFF. Written as DNA, the CDR3 is TGTGCCAGCAGCCATCCGGGACAGGGAAATGAAAAACTGTTTTTT. The rearrangement links TRBV11-2 to TRBJ1-4; TRBD1 matches 9 bases. The germline CDR1 and CDR2 sequences are SGHAT and FQNNGV. V shed 5 bases, J shed 5 bases, and the junction held 6 bases outside the gene matches. CDR3 length equals 15 residues.

The CDR3 loop reads CASSSGQGFDEQYF. The DNA of the CDR3 is TGTGCCAGCAGTTCCGGGCAGGGTTTCGACGAGCAGTACTTC. The chain couples TRBV6-5 to TRBJ2-7; TRBD1 might be the D (5 bases). V was clipped by 4 bases and J by 5 bases, with 15 bases between them. The CDR3 totals 14 residues. CDR1 is MNHEY, CDR2 SVGAGI, per germline.

The chain employs TRBV4-2 and TRBJ1-5; D gene uncertain. This CDR3 region has 14 residues. Germline V CDR1 and CDR2: LGHNA, YNFKEQ. V lost 0 bases, J lost 7 bases, and 10 bases lay in between. The CDR3 coding sequence is TGTGCCAGCAGCCAAGATCGGAGGGAACAGCCCCAGCATTTT. Translated: CASSQDRREQPQHF.

The chain has TRBV18 and TRBJ2-5; possibly TRBD1 for D (6 bases). CDR1 and CDR2 from the germline V gene are KGHSH and LQKENI. V dropped 6 bases and J dropped 1 base, with 15 bases sitting between them. The CDR3 totals 15 residues. CDR3 in amino acids: CASSHSGTSQETQYF. Here the CDR3 DNA reads TGTGCCAGCTCCCACTCCGGGACAAGCCAAGAGACCCAGTACTTC.

The V gene is TRBV7-9, the J gene TRBJ1-1; D call uncertain. Germline V CDR1 and CDR2: SEHNR, FQNEAQ (reference sequence). With 6 bases removed from V and 3 bases from J, the gap between germline ends came to 11 bases. The CDR3 spans 13 residues. The DNA for the CDR3 is TGTGCCAGCAGTCACGAGGTTGACACTGAAGCTTTCTTT. Residues: CASSHEVDTEAFF.